The T cell receptor (beta chain) described here comes from a study of OX40 agonist ivuxolimab in advanced cancers. TCRdb's copy holds only in-frame clones and misses some; the assay was immunoSEQ multiplex PCR. The profile shows roughly 75,000 clones, around 90% of them singletons. Trimming cost V 5 bases and J 4 bases; bases outside gene matches: 5. The CDR3 contains 14 residues. Germline CDR1 and CDR2: SGHAT and FQDESV (reference sequence). The chain recombines TRBV11-1 with TRBJ1-2; 9 nucleotides agree with TRBD1. Sequences were derived from CD4+ or CD8+ T cells sorted from blood, sampled in a trial of the OX40 agonist ivuxolimab. The source is an adult with an advanced solid tumor such as melanoma, head and neck, liver or kidney cancer. CDR3 protein: CASSLGQGSYGYTF. CDR3 DNA sequence: TGTGCCAGCAGCCTCGGACAGGGGTCCTATGGCTACACCTTC.